The source of this T cell receptor beta chain is a study of blood T cell repertoires in COVID-19. Study-level background: COVID-19 samples from acute and convalescent phases originated in the United States, Italy and Spain. PBMCs, B-cell-depleted T cells, or T cells provided the cDNA or gDNA that made up the material.

CDR1 and CDR2 (germline): SGHDT, YYEEEE. V was clipped by 4 bases and J by 5 bases, with 15 bases between them. The CDR3 extends over 14 amino acids. Original processing methods: How many nucleated cells were present was estimated from reference gene primer amplification. This table comes from immunoSEQ multiplex PCR, and its TCRdb copy is limited to in-frame clones, with some not included. The DNA gave D and trimming, while V, J and clone size come from that table. The table has roughly 230,000 clones, 65% to 90% seen once; the top ten hold 4% to 6%. Seattle patient enrollment occurred during active infection, with longitudinal follow-up thereafter.

The sequenced material came from peripheral blood. The chain is built from TRBV5-6 and TRBJ1-2; D call uncertain. The TCR originated in a man aged 45 to 65 with COVID-19, enrolled during active disease. The chain's CDR3 is CASSLGRVRYGYTF. The CDR3 DNA is TGTGCCAGCAGCCTTGGGAGGGTTAGGTATGGCTACACCTTC.